Listed below are T cell receptor beta chains from one sample, sequenced in a study of T cells in Graves' hyperthyroidism and ophthalmopathy. TCRdb called the multiplex PCR reads again in MiXCR, with one record for every CDR3 protein. The data contain around 420,000 distinct CDR3 sequences, roughly an eighth of them seen just once; the ten biggest clones take up more than 4.5%. Sequenced material: blood. The receptor source for this set is a woman aged 18 to 35 with Graves' hyperthyroidism. CDR3s include the opening cysteine and the closing phenylalanine or tryptophan. Fields, in order: clone size, D gene, J gene, V gene, CDR3 DNA, CDR3 protein. A D gene is named only where the DNA matches it firmly. A clone size is listed for some rows: how often the clone was seen (once, few, many), or a class if it is expanded.

size: many; D: TRBD1; J: TRBJ1-2; V: TRBV12-3/TRBV12-4; DNA: TGTGCCAGCAGTTTGGCCAGGGGGGACTATGGCTACACCTTC; CDR3: CASSLARGDYGYTF
size: many; D: TRBD1; J: TRBJ1-2; V: TRBV4-1; DNA: TGCGCCAGCAGCCAAGAAGAGGGGGCGCAGAATGGCTACACCTTC; CDR3: CASSQEEGAQNGYTF
size: -; D: -; J: TRBJ1-1; V: TRBV4-3; DNA: TGCGCCAGCAGCCAAGTAGCCGGACTATTAAACACTGAAGCTTTCTTT; CDR3: CASSQVAGLLNTEAFF
size: few; D: TRBD2; J: TRBJ2-1; V: TRBV12-3/TRBV12-4; DNA: TGTGCCAGCAGTTTATTCCAGATAGCGGGAGTTGGGCACAATGAGCAGTTCTTC; CDR3: CASSLFQIAGVGHNEQFF
size: many; D: -; J: TRBJ1-2; V: TRBV2; DNA: TGTGCCAGCAGGAGGGGGGATGGCTACACCTTC; CDR3: CASRRGDGYTF
size: many; D: TRBD1; J: TRBJ1-4; V: TRBV12-3/TRBV12-4; DNA: TGTGCCAGCAGTACCGACAGGGGGCTGGATGAAAAACTGTTTTTT; CDR3: CASSTDRGLDEKLFF
size: many; D: -; J: TRBJ1-6; V: TRBV12-3/TRBV12-4; DNA: TGTGCCAGCAGTTTCCGGGGGGGAGGTTCACCCCTCCACTTT; CDR3: CASSFRGGGSPLHF
size: many; D: -; J: TRBJ2-1; V: TRBV7-9; DNA: TGTGCCAGCAGCTGGGTGGTGGGGGAGGTGTACAATGAGCAGTTCTTC; CDR3: CASSWVVGEVYNEQFF
size: few; D: -; J: TRBJ1-1; V: TRBV7-8; DNA: TGTGCCAGCAGGGGGGTGGGCGGGAACACTGAAGCTTTCTTT; CDR3: CASRGVGGNTEAFF
size: few; D: -; J: TRBJ2-3; V: TRBV10-3; DNA: TGTGCCATCAGAGAAGCGGGCGCTGCATTGGGTACGCAGTATTTT; CDR3: CAIREAGAALGTQYF
size: many; D: -; J: TRBJ1-5; V: TRBV20-1; DNA: TGCAGTGCTAGGTGGGGGAGCAATCAGCCCCAGCATTTT; CDR3: CSARWGSNQPQHF
size: few; D: -; J: TRBJ1-3; V: TRBV29-1; DNA: TGCAGCGTTGGGGGATGGGGAAACACCATATATTTT; CDR3: CSVGGWGNTIYF
size: -; D: -; J: TRBJ2-1; V: TRBV6-1; DNA: TGTGCCAGCAGCCAATTGACTAGACTCGATGAGCAGTTCTTC; CDR3: CASSQLTRLDEQFF
size: few; D: -; J: TRBJ1-2; V: TRBV6-2/TRBV6-3; DNA: TGTGCCAGCACACCAGACAGGATTCTGGGTGGCTACACCTTC; CDR3: CASTPDRILGGYTF
size: -; D: -; J: TRBJ1-1; V: TRBV3-1; DNA: TGTGCCAGCAGCCAAGGATTCAGGGGCTCTTCGGCTTTCTTT; CDR3: CASSQGFRGSSAFF
size: -; D: -; J: TRBJ2-7; V: TRBV12-3/TRBV12-4; DNA: TGTGCCAGCAGCTTCGACACAAACTACGAGCAGTACTTC; CDR3: CASSFDTNYEQYF
size: many; D: -; J: TRBJ2-7; V: TRBV6-2/TRBV6-3; DNA: TGTGCCAGCAGTTGGCGGCAGGATTACGAGCAGTACTTC; CDR3: CASSWRQDYEQYF
size: many; D: -; J: TRBJ1-5; V: TRBV2; DNA: TGTGCCAGCAGTGACAGCCCTAGCAATCAGCCCCAGCATTTT; CDR3: CASSDSPSNQPQHF
size: once; D: -; J: TRBJ2-2; V: TRBV6-5; DNA: TGTGCCAGCAGTTACGTGGTTTCGAACACCGGGGAGCTGTTTTTT; CDR3: CASSYVVSNTGELFF
size: few; D: TRBD2; J: TRBJ2-3; V: TRBV13; DNA: TGTGCCAGCAGCGTCGGGTTCAGCGGGAGTCCCCTAGATACGCAGTATTTT; CDR3: CASSVGFSGSPLDTQYF
size: few; D: -; J: TRBJ1-3; V: TRBV30; DNA: TGTGCCTGGAGTGATCACAGGTCCCGCGGAAACACCATATATTTT; CDR3: CAWSDHRSRGNTIYF
size: -; D: -; J: TRBJ2-2; V: TRBV5-1; DNA: TGCGCCAGCAGCTTCCTAGGTCTGACCGGGGAGCTGCTTTTT; CDR3: CASSFLGLTGELLF
size: many; D: TRBD1; J: TRBJ2-1; V: TRBV12-3/TRBV12-4; DNA: TGTGCCAGCAGTCCGTACGACAGGGTGGCCTACAATGAGCAGTTCTTC; CDR3: CASSPYDRVAYNEQFF
size: -; D: -; J: TRBJ2-1; V: TRBV11-1; DNA: TGTGCCAGCAGCCAGGATCTTTCCAATGAGCAGTTCTTC; CDR3: CASSQDLSNEQFF
size: -; D: TRBD2; J: TRBJ2-1; V: TRBV20-1; DNA: TGCAGTGCCGAACAAGCGGGACTAGCCATTACATCCTACGAGCAGTTCTTC; CDR3: CSAEQAGLAITSYEQFF
size: many; D: -; J: TRBJ2-1; V: TRBV6-2/TRBV6-3; DNA: TGTGCCAGCATGATATACAATGAGCAGTTCTTC; CDR3: CASMIYNEQFF
size: few; D: TRBD1; J: TRBJ1-3; V: TRBV5-1; DNA: TGCGCCAGCAGCGGGGGACAGGGGGCCCCTGGAAACACCATATATTTT; CDR3: CASSGGQGAPGNTIYF
size: few; D: -; J: TRBJ1-3; V: TRBV5-8; DNA: TGTGCCAGCAGCTTGGCCCCGGCAGGGGAGTCTGGAAACACCATATATTTT; CDR3: CASSLAPAGESGNTIYF
size: many; D: -; J: TRBJ1-1; V: TRBV2; DNA: TGTGCCAGCAGTGTACGGAACACTGAAGCTTTCTTT; CDR3: CASSVRNTEAFF
size: many; D: TRBD2; J: TRBJ2-7; V: TRBV20-1; DNA: TGCAGTGCTAGTCCCCGACTAGCGGGAGTGCAAGGCGGGCAGTACTTC; CDR3: CSASPRLAGVQGGQYF
size: many; D: -; J: TRBJ1-2; V: TRBV19; DNA: TGTGCCAGTAGTCTCGGACGGAGCTACACCTTC; CDR3: CASSLGRSYTF
size: many; D: -; J: TRBJ2-3; V: TRBV5-4; DNA: TGTGCCAGCAGCCACCGGGACTCCACCACAGATACGCAGTATTTT; CDR3: CASSHRDSTTDTQYF
size: many; D: TRBD1; J: TRBJ2-5; V: TRBV4-3; DNA: TGCGCCAGCAGCCAAGACAGGGGGAGCGACCTATCGTACTTC; CDR3: CASSQDRGSDLSYF
size: -; D: TRBD1; J: TRBJ1-2; V: TRBV7-2; DNA: TGTGCCAGCAGCTTAGCGCCTAGGGGGCTTAACTATGGCTACACCTTC; CDR3: CASSLAPRGLNYGYTF
size: many; D: -; J: TRBJ2-1; V: TRBV28; DNA: TGTGCCAGCAGTTTCAAGACGGGGCGAGGGTTCTTC; CDR3: CASSFKTGRGFF
size: many; D: -; J: TRBJ2-3; V: TRBV20-1; DNA: TGCAGTGCTGACGACACAGATACGCAGTATTTT; CDR3: CSADDTDTQYF
size: many; D: TRBD1; J: TRBJ2-7; V: TRBV11-2; DNA: TGTGCCAGCAGCTTGGACAGGGGGAATTTTGACGAGCAGTACTTC; CDR3: CASSLDRGNFDEQYF
size: -; D: TRBD1; J: TRBJ1-5; V: TRBV19; DNA: TGTGCCACGGGACAGCCTGGCAATCAGCCCCAGCATTTT; CDR3: CATGQPGNQPQHF
size: few; D: -; J: TRBJ2-4; V: TRBV4-2; DNA: TGTGCCAGCAGCCAAGAAAAGTCAGGGGGAACTAGCGCCAAAAACATTCAGTACTTC; CDR3: CASSQEKSGGTSAKNIQYF
size: few; D: -; J: TRBJ1-2; V: TRBV7-8; DNA: TGTGCCAGCAGCTCCAGGACGAAAAACTATGGCTACACCTTC; CDR3: CASSSRTKNYGYTF
size: -; D: -; J: TRBJ1-1; V: TRBV7-9; DNA: TGTGCCAGCAGCTTACCGGACCCTGAAGCTTTCTTT; CDR3: CASSLPDPEAFF
size: many; D: -; J: TRBJ1-4; V: TRBV3-1; DNA: TGTGCCAGCAGCCAAGTTCCGAATGAAAAACTGTTTTTT; CDR3: CASSQVPNEKLFF
size: many; D: -; J: TRBJ2-7; V: TRBV11-2; DNA: TGTGCCAGCAGCCTGAGCGAGCAGTACTTC; CDR3: CASSLSEQYF
size: many; D: -; J: TRBJ2-3; V: TRBV24-1; DNA: TGTGCCACCAGTGATTTGTCGGTAGACACAGATACGCAGTATTTT; CDR3: CATSDLSVDTDTQYF
size: many; D: -; J: TRBJ1-1; V: TRBV3-1; DNA: TGTGCCAGCAGCCAAGGTGCGGGCACTGAAGCTTTCTTT; CDR3: CASSQGAGTEAFF
size: many; D: TRBD2; J: TRBJ2-5; V: TRBV27; DNA: TGTGCCAGCAGTTTGTATAGCGGGAGGCAGGAGACCCAGTACTTC; CDR3: CASSLYSGRQETQYF
size: many; D: -; J: TRBJ2-7; V: TRBV6-1; DNA: TGTGCCAGCCGCGGGATTTACGAGCAGTACTTC; CDR3: CASRGIYEQYF
size: many; D: -; J: TRBJ2-5; V: TRBV11-2; DNA: TGTGCCAGCAGCTTACAGTATCCCAGGGAGACCCAGTACTTC; CDR3: CASSLQYPRETQYF
size: many; D: TRBD2; J: TRBJ2-5; V: TRBV13; DNA: TGTGCCAGCAGCACGACCGGGACTAGCGGAGAGACCCAGTACTTC; CDR3: CASSTTGTSGETQYF